The next 2 T cell receptor beta chains were all read from a single sample in a study of T cells after yellow fever vaccination. TCRdb re-called the 5' RACE reads through MiXCR, storing one row per CDR3 protein. The profile shows roughly 50,000 distinct CDR3 sequences, less than 9% of them singletons. The sample was CD8+ T cells sorted from PBMCs, taken around 15 days after the first yellow fever vaccination. Every receptor here comes from a young man who received the YFV17D yellow fever vaccine.

This clonotype was seen many times. The rearrangement joins TRBV6-5 to TRBJ2-1; the D gene is possibly TRBD2 (6 bases). The V end was cut by 3 bases, the J end by 9 bases, with 9 bases between. CDR1 is MNHEY and CDR2 is SVGAGI in the germline V gene. The CDR3 runs to 12 residues. The CDR3 sequence is CASSYPGVEQFF. For the CDR3, the DNA is TGTGCCAGCAGTTATCCGGGGGTTGAGCAGTTCTTC.

At least ten counts were recorded for this clonotype. The V and J genes are TRBV27 and TRBJ2-1; 15 bases are a match to TRBD2. The V segment lost 3 bases and the J segment 7 bases; nucleotides outside the gene matches: 1. Germline-derived CDR1 and CDR2 are MNHEY and SMNVEV (reference sequence). This CDR3 contains 15 residues. The CDR3 loop is CASSFGTSGGNEQFF. The CDR3 bases are TGTGCCAGCAGTTTTGGGACTAGCGGGGGGAATGAGCAGTTCTTC.